A selection of T cell receptor beta chains follows, all from one sample in a study of OX40 agonist ivuxolimab in advanced cancers. Profiled with immunoSEQ multiplex PCR; TCRdb holds only in-frame clones, not every one. Here the sample spans around 80,000 clones, about 85% being singletons. This specimen was CD4+ or CD8+ T cells sorted from blood, taken in a trial of the OX40 agonist ivuxolimab. Receptor source: an adult with an advanced solid tumor such as melanoma, head and neck, liver or kidney cancer. CDR3s leave out the opening cysteine and the closing phenylalanine or tryptophan. Fields, in order: clone size, V gene, CDR3 protein. A clone size is listed for some rows: how often the clone was seen (once, few, many), or a class if it is expanded.

>few|TRBV5-1
ASRLAGARDEQY
>-|TRBV7-9
ASSLDDSPLH
>once|TRBV7-3
ASSFQNRGRASTGELF
>-|TRBV19
ASNFRSSGVETQY
>-|TRBV14
ASSQTNRASGANVLT
>-|TRBV9
ASSVWQGGGGYT
>-|TRBV14
ASSQGRENSPLH
>few|TRBV19
ASSMITGANTEAF
>few|TRBV7-6
ASSLAPSGEQF
>once|TRBV5-1
ASSLDTASTDTQY
>-|TRBV7-9
ASSPANEKLF
>-|TRBV5-1
ASSLDRVNPYEQY
>-|TRBV4-1
ASSQPLSYGYT
>once|TRBV4-1
ASSQVGQRTGGYT
>once|TRBV10-2
ASSDTHRGERKAF
>once|TRBV19
ASSSGGAGRTQY
>-|TRBV2
ASNGRAPALF
>-|TRBV7-8
ASSLDRVDQPQH
>-|TRBV11-2
ASSLFAGNTGELF
>-|TRBV7-9
ASSLASGTGGEQY
>-|TRBV28
ASSPPSLSYEQY
>-|TRBV5-4
ASSDPRSGANVLT
>-|TRBV19
ASSNRGRNSPLH
>once|TRBV7-9
ASSLALGAMVYGYT
>-|TRBV6-5
ASSYSIRAYEQY
>-|TRBV5-1
ASSPVGPAQETQY
>-|TRBV5-1
ASSLAWDREAF
>-|TRBV6-1
ASGRNEKLF
>-|TRBV28
ASSLGWTEAF
>-|TRBV11-2
ASSLRESSYNEQF
>-|TRBV27
ASREGSGLPYEQY
>-|TRBV29-1
SVITSGGGEQF
>-|TRBV6-6
ASSQKRDFEQF